This T cell receptor (beta chain) was retrieved from a study of identical twins. Study-wide findings and caveats: The study reached conclusions through statistical analysis that was cross-sectional, not following the same donors. Out-of-frame sharing of TCR alpha in monozygotic twins was underestimated by models. In beta out-of-frame sequences, the excess sharing between twins was weaker.

TCRdb reanalysed the 5' RACE reads using MiXCR and keeps one entry per CDR3 protein. The table shows approximately 350,000 distinct CDR3 sequences, with about 12% occurring only once. CDR3 length: 19 amino acids. This clonotype was detected a few times. The antigen is unknown. These data were likewise used in another study, on yellow fever vaccine responses in identical twins. That source notes: Twins reportedly mounted vaccine T cell responses that seemed partly convergent, partly personalized.

The chain recombines TRBV21-1 with TRBJ2-5; TRBD2, as called in the table, went unchecked against the DNA. TRBV21-1 is an annotated pseudogene. The sequenced sample was CD8+ T cells sorted from blood. The TCR was taken from a woman under 30 in good health. The CDR3 spells CASSIGTIRASGGKETQYF. The CDR3 bases are TGTGCCAGCAGCATAGGGACCATCAGGGCTAGCGGGGGTAAAGAGACCCAGTACTTC.